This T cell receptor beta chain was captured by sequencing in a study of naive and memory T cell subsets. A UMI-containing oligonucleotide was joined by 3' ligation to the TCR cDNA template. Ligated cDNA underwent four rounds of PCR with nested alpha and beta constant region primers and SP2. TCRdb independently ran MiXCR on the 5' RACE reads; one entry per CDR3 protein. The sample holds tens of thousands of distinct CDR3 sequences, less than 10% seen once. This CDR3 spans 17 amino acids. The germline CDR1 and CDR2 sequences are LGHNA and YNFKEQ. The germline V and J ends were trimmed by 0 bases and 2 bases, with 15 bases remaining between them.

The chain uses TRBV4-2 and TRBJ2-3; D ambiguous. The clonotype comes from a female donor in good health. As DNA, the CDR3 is TGTGCCAGCAGCCAAGAACACCAGCCCCCGTCCACAGATACGCAGTATTTT. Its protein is CASSQEHQPPSTDTQYF.